This T cell receptor (beta chain) was observed in a study of T cells in severe cutaneous drug reactions. Across the whole study: RegiSCAR criteria gave all enrolled patients a probable or definite SJS/TEN or DRESS diagnosis. Naranjo and ALDEN algorithms identified the culprit drug.

This CDR3 contains 17 residues. From germline, CDR1 is MNHEY and CDR2 SVGEGT. The donors had carbamazepine-induced Stevens-Johnson syndrome or toxic epidermal necrolysis. Blood repertoires came from a few Han Chinese and about 6 European CBZ-SJS/TEN patients. TCR subtype-specific primers in iRepertoire multiplex PCR prepared libraries for bulk and single-cell sequencing. For each CDR3 protein, TCRdb gives one entry from its re-call of the multiplex PCR reads, without DNA. The sample has about 21,000 distinct CDR3 sequences. The clonotype comes from a human donor with toxic epidermal necrolysis, a severe cutaneous drug reaction. Sequenced input: PBMCs. The J gene is TRBJ1-5, the V gene TRBV6-2 or TRBV6-3; with no DNA, the TCRdb D assignment of TRBD1 cannot be verified. The CDR3 sequence: CASSYPTSRTGPGPQHF.